A selection of T cell receptor beta chains follows, all from one sample in a study of human T cells and chemical hapten exposure. MiXCR was run by TCRdb on the RACE reads, yielding one entry per CDR3 protein. The sample consists of approximately 260,000 distinct CDR3 sequences, approximately 8.6% of them appearing once. Source: whole blood, taken in connection with sensitization to the hapten diphenylcyclopropenone (DPC). These receptor sequences come from a woman in her thirties or forties with alopecia areata. Some clones in this sample may be carry-over from other donors' samples. Each CDR3 is given with its conserved first and last residue. D genes are given only for firm matches. Not all rows give a size; the values are once, few, many and, for expanded clones, a class.

v_gene	j_gene	d_gene	abundance	CDR3nt	CDR3aa
TRBV5-5	TRBJ2-7	TRBD2	few	TGTGCCAGCAGTCGTAGCGGGTCGCCCTACGAGCAGTACTTC	CASSRSGSPYEQYF
TRBV18	TRBJ2-4	TRBD2	NA	TGTGCCAGCTCACCAGAGGATCTAGCGGGAGGGCCGATGGGCATTCAGTACTTC	CASSPEDLAGGPMGIQYF
TRBV14	TRBJ2-7	NA	NA	TGTGCCAGCAGCCCCCTCGGCAGCTTCTACGAGCAGTACTTC	CASSPLGSFYEQYF
TRBV2	TRBJ1-2	TRBD1	NA	TGTGCCAGCAGCGGACAGGGAATCGGAGAGACCTACTATGGCTACACCTTC	CASSGQGIGETYYGYTF
TRBV5-1	TRBJ2-7	TRBD1	many	TGCGCCAGCAACACCGGGACAGGGTACGAGCAGTACTTC	CASNTGTGYEQYF
TRBV6-5	TRBJ1-1	NA	many	TGTGCCAGCAGTTACTCGATATCTAGGAACACTGAAGCTTTCTTT	CASSYSISRNTEAFF
TRBV28	TRBJ2-7	TRBD1	few	TGTGCCAGCAGCCCCCAGGGGACAGGGAAATACGAGCAGTACTTC	CASSPQGTGKYEQYF
TRBV12-3/TRBV12-4	TRBJ1-4	NA	few	TGTGCCAGCAGTTGGTACAGGGACGAAAAACTGTTTTTT	CASSWYRDEKLFF
TRBV14	TRBJ1-5	NA	many	TGTGCCAGCAGCCAAGGGTTCGGCCAGCCCCAGCATTTT	CASSQGFGQPQHF
TRBV6-5	TRBJ2-5	NA	few	TGTGCCAGCAGTTACCCTTACTTC	CASSYPYF
TRBV4-2	TRBJ2-1	TRBD2	many	TGTGCCAGCTGCTCTGTAGCGGGACCATACAATGAGCAGTTCTTC	CASCSVAGPYNEQFF
TRBV14	TRBJ1-1	NA	NA	TGTGCCAGCAGCCAATTCGGAGGTCTCGTAGCTTTCTTT	CASSQFGGLVAFF
TRBV6-6	TRBJ1-1	NA	many	TGTGCCAGCAGGCCGGGAGGGAAGAACACTGAAGCTTTCTTT	CASRPGGKNTEAFF
TRBV2	TRBJ2-5	NA	few	TGTGCCAGCAGTGTAAAACAGGGAGAAAGTACCCAGTACTTC	CASSVKQGESTQYF
TRBV19	TRBJ1-5	NA	NA	TGTGCCGGTAGTCCCTGGACAGCTAGCAATCAGCCCCAGCATTTT	CAGSPWTASNQPQHF
TRBV7-2	TRBJ2-3	TRBD2	few	TGTGCCAGCAGCGGGGCGGCGGGAGGAGGAGATACGCAGTATTTT	CASSGAAGGGDTQYF
TRBV11-2	TRBJ1-3	NA	NA	TGTGCCAGCAGCCCCACCACGGGGAACACCATATATTTT	CASSPTTGNTIYF
TRBV4-3	TRBJ2-3	NA	many	TGCGCCAGCAGCCAAGAACACTCACGTGGGGGGTGGGCAGATACGCAGTATTTT	CASSQEHSRGGWADTQYF
TRBV5-1	TRBJ2-7	NA	many	TGCGCCAGCAGCTTGGGACGCGAGCAGTACTTC	CASSLGREQYF
TRBV5-1	TRBJ2-2	NA	NA	TGCGCCAGCAGCTTTGTAGGAGAGAACACCGGGGAGCTGTTTTTT	CASSFVGENTGELFF
TRBV3-1	TRBJ1-2	NA	NA	TGTGCCAGCAGCCTGCGGTCCCAGAAGGTGCGCTACACCTTC	CASSLRSQKVRYTF
TRBV18	TRBJ2-7	NA	many	TGTGCCAGCTCAACTTGGACAGGGAGGGGCGAGCAGTACTTC	CASSTWTGRGEQYF
TRBV28	TRBJ2-3	NA	many	TGTGCCAGCAGTTCCCCGATGAACCGTTTGCAGGGGTGGGATACGCAGTATTTT	CASSSPMNRLQGWDTQYF
TRBV28	TRBJ2-2	NA	NA	TGTGCCAGCAGCTTTTTTGCCTCGAACACCGGGGAGCTGTTTTTT	CASSFFASNTGELFF
TRBV27	TRBJ2-7	TRBD1	few	TGTGCCAGCAGTTTCACGGACAGGGTATATCCCCCCGAGCAGTACTTC	CASSFTDRVYPPEQYF
TRBV4-1	TRBJ2-1	NA	few	TGCGCCAGCAGCCACATCGCGGATGAGCAGTTCTTC	CASSHIADEQFF
TRBV7-9	TRBJ2-7	NA	NA	TGTGCCAGCAGCAAGGCTCCCGGACAGCTCTACGAGCAGTACTTC	CASSKAPGQLYEQYF
TRBV24-1	TRBJ2-1	NA	NA	TGTGCCACCAGTGATTTGCTTGGGGGGAGGTTCTTC	CATSDLLGGRFF
TRBV12-3/TRBV12-4	TRBJ1-5	NA	few	TGTGCCAGCAGTTTCGGTGGGACATTGCGGAGGAGCAATCAGCCCCAGCATTTT	CASSFGGTLRRSNQPQHF
TRBV11-1	TRBJ2-1	TRBD1	NA	TGTGCCAGCAGCTTGGGGACAGGGGGCGGTGAGCAGTTCTTC	CASSLGTGGGEQFF
TRBV29-1	TRBJ1-5	NA	few	TGCAGCGTTGTCGGGTCGGGGGGTCAGCCCCAGCATTTT	CSVVGSGGQPQHF
TRBV4-3	TRBJ1-2	NA	many	TGCGCCAGCAGCCAGGGGGAGGATGGTTCTGGCTACACCTTC	CASSQGEDGSGYTF
TRBV27	TRBJ2-5	NA	NA	TGTGCCAGCAGTCCGCCAAGCAGGGGCCCAAAAGAGACCCAGTACTTC	CASSPPSRGPKETQYF
TRBV4-2	TRBJ1-2	NA	few	TGTGCCAGCAGCCAAGAGGGGGTCAGGCTTTATGGCTACACCTTC	CASSQEGVRLYGYTF
TRBV10-3	TRBJ1-4	NA	many	TGTGCCATCAGTGAGTCGTCCGCCGAAAAACTGTTTTTT	CAISESSAEKLFF
TRBV2	TRBJ2-7	NA	many	TGTGCCAGCAGGGCCAGCGGGCCCCGGGGCCTCTACGAGCAGTACTTC	CASRASGPRGLYEQYF
TRBV28	TRBJ1-5	TRBD1	many	TGTGCCAGCATAGGGGGCTTTCAGCCCCAGCATTTT	CASIGGFQPQHF
TRBV20-1	TRBJ1-2	TRBD1	many	TGCAGTGCTTCAATGACAGGGAACTATGGCTACACCTTC	CSASMTGNYGYTF
TRBV29-1	TRBJ1-2	NA	NA	TGCAGCGTTGACGCCAGGATAAACTATGGCTACACCTTC	CSVDARINYGYTF
TRBV28	TRBJ1-5	NA	NA	TGTGCCAGCTTCGGAGGTCTAAGCAATCAGCCCCAGCATTTT	CASFGGLSNQPQHF
TRBV28	TRBJ2-7	NA	few	TGTGCCAGCAGCCAGGATCTACTCCTCGAGCAGTACTTC	CASSQDLLLEQYF
TRBV19	TRBJ1-2	NA	many	TGTGCCAGTAGTATAGATTCCTATGGCTACACCTTC	CASSIDSYGYTF
TRBV7-2	TRBJ2-2	NA	few	TGTGCCAGCAGCCCCCGCAGCGTAGGGAACACCGGGGAGCTGTTTTTT	CASSPRSVGNTGELFF
TRBV20-1	TRBJ1-5	TRBD1	few	TGCAGTGCTAGAGATCGCGGCAGGGGGAGTTATCAGCCCCAGCATTTT	CSARDRGRGSYQPQHF
TRBV7-8	TRBJ2-3	NA	many	TGTGCCAGCAGCTCGCTAGCGAGGACAGATACGCAGTATTTT	CASSSLARTDTQYF
TRBV12-3/TRBV12-4	TRBJ2-7	TRBD1	few	TGTGCCAGCAGTCCGGACAGGGGCCACGAGCAGTACTTC	CASSPDRGHEQYF
TRBV3-2	TRBJ1-1	NA	few	TGTGCCAGCAGCCAAGAAGGGGTTCGGACCTCGAACACTGAAGCTTTCTTT	CASSQEGVRTSNTEAFF
TRBV20-1	TRBJ1-4	TRBD1	few	TGCAGTGCTAAACGGGCCCAGGGGGATGAAAAACTGTTTTTT	CSAKRAQGDEKLFF
TRBV6-1	TRBJ1-5	NA	few	TGTGCCAGCAGTGAAGCGAGGGTAGGGTATCAGCCCCAGCATTTT	CASSEARVGYQPQHF
TRBV15	TRBJ2-5	NA	few	TGTGCCACCAGCAGGGGATTGGAGACCCAGTACTTC	CATSRGLETQYF